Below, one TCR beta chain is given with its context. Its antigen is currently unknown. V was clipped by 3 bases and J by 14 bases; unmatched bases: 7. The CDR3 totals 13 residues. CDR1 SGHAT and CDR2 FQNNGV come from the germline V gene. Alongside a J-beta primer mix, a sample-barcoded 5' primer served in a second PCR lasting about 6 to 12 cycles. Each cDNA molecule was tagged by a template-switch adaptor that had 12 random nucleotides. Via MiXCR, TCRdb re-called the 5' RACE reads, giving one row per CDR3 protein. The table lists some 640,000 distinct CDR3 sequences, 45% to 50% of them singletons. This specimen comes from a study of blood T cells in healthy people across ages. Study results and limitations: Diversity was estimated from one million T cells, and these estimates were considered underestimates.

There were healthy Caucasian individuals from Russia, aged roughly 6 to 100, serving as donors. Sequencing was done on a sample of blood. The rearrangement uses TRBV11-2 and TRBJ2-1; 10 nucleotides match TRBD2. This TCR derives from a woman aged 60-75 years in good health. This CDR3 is CASSFLAGAGEFF. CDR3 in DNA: TGTGCCAGCAGCTTCCTAGCGGGAGCAGGCGAGTTCTTC.